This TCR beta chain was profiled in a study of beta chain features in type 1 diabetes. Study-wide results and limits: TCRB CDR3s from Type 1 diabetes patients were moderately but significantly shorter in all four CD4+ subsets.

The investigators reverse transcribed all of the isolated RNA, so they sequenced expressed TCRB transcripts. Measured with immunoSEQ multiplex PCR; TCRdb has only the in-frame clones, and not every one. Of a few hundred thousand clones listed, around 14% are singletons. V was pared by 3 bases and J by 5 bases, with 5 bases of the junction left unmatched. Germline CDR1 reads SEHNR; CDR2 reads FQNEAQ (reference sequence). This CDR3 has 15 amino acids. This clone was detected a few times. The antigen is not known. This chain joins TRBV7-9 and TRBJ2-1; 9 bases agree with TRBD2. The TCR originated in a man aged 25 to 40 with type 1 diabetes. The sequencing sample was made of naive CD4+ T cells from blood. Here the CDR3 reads CASSFSGGENNEQFF. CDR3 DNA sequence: TGTGCCAGCAGCTTTAGCGGGGGCGAGAACAATGAGCAGTTCTTC.